This T cell receptor beta chain emerged from a study of CD8 T cells in ankylosing spondylitis. General study findings and limits: Disease-linked clones bore a CD8+ phenotype, appearing relatively rarely in peripheral blood.

Trimming left V 6 bases short and J 11 bases short, with 22 bases between. The germline V gene has CDR1 MNHEY and CDR2 SVGEGT. This CDR3 comprises 14 residues. About this clonotype itself: What it binds is not known.

Preparation of TCR beta libraries was done by quantitative 5'-RACE with molecular barcodes. TCRdb used MiXCR to reprocess the 5' RACE reads, holding one entry per CDR3 protein. The sample carries about 140,000 distinct CDR3 sequences, 7% to 9% recorded once. The J gene is TRBJ2-5, the V gene TRBV6-2 or TRBV6-3, with D perhaps being TRBD1 or TRBD2 (7 bases each). This clonotype originated in a male donor with ankylosing spondylitis. The sequenced material came from synovial fluid, either unsorted or a sorted T cell fraction (not recorded which). CDR3 in amino acids: CASRASGQDPEQYF. DNA for the CDR3: TGTGCCAGCAGAGCTAGCGGACAGGACCCGGAACAGTACTTC.